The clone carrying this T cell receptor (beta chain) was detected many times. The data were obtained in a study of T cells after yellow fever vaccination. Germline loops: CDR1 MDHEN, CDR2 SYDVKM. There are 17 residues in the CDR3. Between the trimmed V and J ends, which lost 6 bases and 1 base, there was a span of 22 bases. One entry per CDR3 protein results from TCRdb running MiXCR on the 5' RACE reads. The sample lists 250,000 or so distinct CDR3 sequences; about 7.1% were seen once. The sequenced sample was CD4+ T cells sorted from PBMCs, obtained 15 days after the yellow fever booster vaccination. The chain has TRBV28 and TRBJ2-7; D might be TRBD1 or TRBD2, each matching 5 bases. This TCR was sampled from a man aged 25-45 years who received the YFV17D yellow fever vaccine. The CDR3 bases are TGTGCCAGCAGAGCCGGGACGGAGCTTCGTGCGTCCTACGAGCAGTACTTC. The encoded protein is CASRAGTELRASYEQYF.